This T cell receptor beta chain was sequenced during a study of Ad26.COV2.S vaccination and SARS-CoV-2 variants. Study results and limitations: Vaccinees showed greater spike-specific TCR breadth than placebo recipients. Vaccine recipients and placebo recipients showed similar non-spike TCR breadth.

About this clone itself: Its target is not known.

The treatment here: some 20 received Ad26.COV2.S at low or high dose, single or two shots; about 5 received placebo; per-sample allocation not given. At day 63 after the first vaccine or placebo injection, samples were drawn. Repertoires were generated with immunoSEQ multiplex PCR, while TCRdb's copy carries only in-frame clones and drops some. Seen here are about 680,000 clones, roughly 90% observed once, and the top ten hold around 1.4%. The starting material was peripheral blood, obtained in a trial of Ad26.COV2.S vaccine versus placebo. The TCR comes from a person between 18 and 65 years old who received the Ad26.COV2.S COVID-19 vaccine or a placebo.

CDR3 sequence reads: CASRAGMNTEAFF. The CDR3 DNA is TGCGCCAGTCGCGCAGGTATGAACACTGAAGCTTTCTTT. The chain uses TRBV5-1 and TRBJ1-1, with no clear D. Trimming removed 8 bases at V and 0 bases at J, with 11 bases between. CDR3 length: 13 residues. The germline CDR1 and CDR2 sequences are SGHRS and YFSETQ.